The present TCR beta chain was sequenced within a study of CD8 T cells in ankylosing spondylitis. Study-level results: Researchers reportedly found disease-linked clones significantly enriched in matched ankylosing spondylitis synovial fluid. Roughly 8 highly homologous variants made up a TCR beta motif that seemed to typify ankylosing spondylitis blood. Disease-associated clonotypes exhibited CD8+ identity and were relatively infrequent in peripheral blood.

With molecular barcodes, quantitative 5'-RACE was used to make the TCR beta libraries. TCRdb called the 5' RACE reads again in MiXCR, with one record for every CDR3 protein. This sample carries 300,000 to 350,000 distinct CDR3 sequences, less than 25% of them seen once, and the ten largest clones take roughly 4%. A remark on this clonotype: Its target is unknown.

This TCR was recovered from a female donor with ankylosing spondylitis or in good health (not recorded which). The sequenced material came from blood, either unsorted or a sorted T cell fraction (not recorded which).

The CDR3 sequence is CASSQVGGAGGPREQFF. CDR3 DNA sequence: TGCGCCAGCAGCCAAGTTGGTGGAGCGGGAGGGCCACGTGAGCAGTTCTTC. The genes are TRBV4-3 and TRBJ2-1, with 10 bases identical to TRBD2. V gave up 1 base and J gave up 9 bases; unmatched junction bases: 12. The germline CDR1 and CDR2 sequences are LGHNA and YSLEER. This CDR3 has 17 residues.